Listed here are 24 T cell receptor beta chains from one sample, sequenced in a study of blood T cell repertoires in COVID-19. Some clones are missing from TCRdb's copy, which holds only in-frame ones; the method was immunoSEQ multiplex PCR. The sample holds a few hundred thousand clones, 85% to 90% seen once. Specimen: peripheral blood. The receptor set was obtained from a woman in her thirties with COVID-19, enrolled during active disease.

V usage is TRBV11-2 and J usage is TRBJ2-7; TRBD2 aligns across 10 bases. Per germline, CDR1 SGHAT and CDR2 FQNNGV. The trim removed 5 bases at V and 7 bases at J, leaving 11 bases unmatched. The CDR3 length is 15 residues. CDR3 sequence: CASSQTSGPTGEQYF. CDR3 in DNA: TGTGCCAGCAGCCAGACTAGCGGGCCCACCGGGGAGCAGTACTTC. The full variable domain, its missing parts supplied by reference TRBV11-2 and TRBJ2-7, is EAGVAQSPRYKIIEKRQSVAFWCNPISGHATLYWYQQILGQGPKLLIQFQNNGVVDDSQLPKDRFSAERLKGVDSTLKIQPAKLEDSAVYLCASSQTSGPTGEQYFGPGTRLTVT.

The gene calls are TRBV27 and TRBJ2-7, with 15 positions matching TRBD2. The J segment lost 6 bases and the V segment lost 2 bases, leaving 2 bases of the junction unmatched. This CDR3 contains 15 residues. Germline CDR1 reads MNHEY; CDR2 reads SMNVEV (reference sequence). The CDR3 here is CASSLRTSGGGEQYF. As DNA, the CDR3 is TGTGCCAGCAGTTTACGGACTAGCGGGGGGGGCGAGCAGTACTTC.

The chain combines TRBV4-1 with TRBJ2-3; D gene unclear. Germline values: CDR1 MGHRA, CDR2 YSYEKL. The V end was cut by 1 base, the J end by 1 base, with 6 bases between. The CDR3 runs to 14 residues. CDR3 residues: CASSQVSGTDTQYF. CDR3 coding DNA: TGCGCCAGCAGCCAAGTAAGCGGCACAGATACGCAGTATTTT.

This clone was found once. The chain combines TRBV28 with TRBJ1-2, with 9 positions matching TRBD1. The V segment lost 10 bases and the J segment 8 bases; nucleotides outside the gene matches: 20. Germline V gene sequence: CDR1 MDHEN, CDR2 SYDVKM. There are 16 residues in the CDR3. In nucleotides, the CDR3 is TGTGCCATCAGACAACAACCGGGACAGGGAAAAAAGGGCTACACCTTC. Translated, it gives CAIRQQPGQGKKGYTF.

This chain joins TRBV7-8 and TRBJ1-4; 11 bases line up with TRBD1. Trimming at V came to 5 bases and at J to 8 bases, leaving 4 bases not matched to a gene. The CDR3 length is 14 residues. In germline, CDR1 is SGHVS, CDR2 FQNEAQ. Here the CDR3 reads CASSPGQGAEKLFF. DNA for the CDR3: TGTGCCAGCAGCCCCGGACAGGGGGCAGAAAAACTGTTTTTT.

The CDR3 nucleotides read TGTGCCACCAGTGACAAGAGACAGGGGGGTAGTGAAAAACTGTTTTTT. Its protein product is CATSDKRQGGSEKLFF. The gene calls are TRBV24-1 and TRBJ1-4; 9 bases match TRBD1. The V and J ends lost 4 bases and 7 bases, in that order; junction bases with no gene match: 9. Germline assignment: CDR1 KGHDR and CDR2 SFDVKD. The CDR3 has 16 amino acids.

This chain links TRBV5-1 with TRBJ1-2; possible D gene TRBD1, 6 bases. Germline assignment: CDR1 SGHRS and CDR2 YFSETQ. V was clipped by 3 bases and J by 4 bases, with 10 bases between them. The CDR3 extends over 13 amino acids. The CDR3 nucleotides are TGCGCCAGCAGCTCGGGACAACCCTATGGCTACACCTTC. Translation: CASSSGQPYGYTF.

The rearrangement uses TRBV2 and TRBJ1-2, with a possible D match to TRBD1 (5 bases). Germline-derived CDR1 and CDR2 are SNHLY and FYNNEI. V lost 3 bases and J lost 5, with 10 bases in between. The CDR3 covers 13 residues. The CDR3 DNA reads as TGTGCCAGCAGTGACAGGGCGGAATATGGCTACACCTTC. Protein product: CASSDRAEYGYTF.

The rearrangement links TRBV7-8 to TRBJ1-6; D is unresolved. The CDR3 is made up of 19 amino acids. Trimming took 1 base from V and 7 from J, leaving 23 bases between them. Germline CDR1 SGHVS, CDR2 FQNEAQ. The CDR3 coding sequence is TGTGCCAGCAGCTTAGGTGTGGCAGAAAAACTCCCGAGGAATTCACCCCTCCACTTT. Amino acid sequence: CASSLGVAEKLPRNSPLHF. The variable domain in full, with the rest retrieved from reference TRBV7-8 and TRBJ1-6, is GAGVSQSPRYKVAKRGQDVALRCDPISGHVSLFWYQQALGQGPEFLTYFQNEAQLDKSGLPSDRFFAERPEGSVSTLKIQRTQQEDSAVYLCASSLGVAEKLPRNSPLHFGNGTRLTVT.

This clone has just one count. The genes are TRBV10-3 and TRBJ1-1; TRBD1 might be the D (5 bases). The V gene lost 6 bases and the J gene lost 2 bases, with 13 bases spanning the gap. CDR1 and CDR2 (germline): ENHRY, SYGVKD. The CDR3 is 14 amino acids. The CDR3 sequence is CAIRATVANTEAFF. Here the CDR3 DNA reads TGTGCCATCAGAGCGACAGTCGCCAACACTGAAGCTTTCTTT.

The J gene is TRBJ1-6, the V gene TRBV13; TRBD1 agrees at 8 bases. With 9 bases clipped from V and 6 bases from J, the junction kept 7 bases outside the gene matches. CDR3 length: 14 amino acids. Germline CDR1 PRHDT, CDR2 FYEKMQ (reference sequence). The CDR3 DNA reads TGTGCCAGTCTCCTACAGGGGGTTAATTCACCCCTCCACTTT. This sequence encodes CASLLQGVNSPLHF.

Here the CDR3 reads CASSLSRSSTDTQYF. The CDR3, as DNA: TGCGCCAGCAGCTTGTCCAGGTCCAGCACAGATACGCAGTATTTT. The chain carries TRBV5-1 and TRBJ2-3; D gene uncertain. V was pared by 1 base and J by 0 bases, with 9 bases between. Germline V lookup: CDR1 SGHRS, CDR2 YFSETQ. This CDR3 is built from 15 residues.

The rearrangement links TRBV7-9 to TRBJ1-1, with D perhaps TRBD1 (5 bases). Trimming cost V 4 bases and J 0 bases, with 6 bases left between them. The CDR3 contains 13 residues. The V gene's germline CDR1 is SEHNR and CDR2 FQNEAQ (reference sequence). CDR3 in amino acids: CASSSTVNTEAFF. The CDR3 nucleotides are TGTGCCAGCAGCTCGACAGTGAACACTGAAGCTTTCTTT.

The V call is TRBV5-1, the J call TRBJ1-5, with TRBD1 matching 7 bases. The CDR3 length is 14 residues. With 4 bases clipped from V and 5 bases from J, the junction kept 6 bases outside the gene matches. Germline V lookup: CDR1 SGHRS, CDR2 YFSETQ. The CDR3 loop is CASSPTGDDQPQHF. The CDR3 DNA sequence: TGCGCCAGCAGCCCTACAGGGGATGATCAGCCCCAGCATTTT.

The chain couples TRBV19 to TRBJ1-1; 7 nucleotides agree with TRBD1. This CDR3 is 13 amino acids long. Per germline, CDR1 LNHDA and CDR2 SQIVND (reference sequence). Germline trimming cut 11 bases from V and 1 base from J; bases unmatched to any gene: 7. The DNA of the CDR3 is TGTGCCGCAAGGACAGGAGCGAACACTGAAGCTTTCTTT. It is translated as CAARTGANTEAFF. The whole variable domain, remainder taken from reference TRBV19 and TRBJ1-1, is DGGITQSPKYLFRKEGQNVTLSCEQNLNHDAMYWYRQDPGQGLRLIYYSQIVNDFQKGDIAEGYSVSREKKESFPLTVTSAQKNPTAFYLCAARTGANTEAFFGQGTRLTVV.

The sample holds a few counts of this clone. Written as DNA, the CDR3 is TGTGCCAGTAGTACCGCCACAGGCTTTCCTGAAGCTTTCTTT. It translates to CASSTATGFPEAFF. The chain uses TRBV19 and TRBJ1-1, with D possibly matching TRBD1 (5 bases). Trimming pared 4 bases from V and 6 bases from J, leaving 15 bases between. CDR1 and CDR2 (germline): LNHDA, SQIVND (reference sequence). The CDR3 covers 14 residues. Full variable domain (missing parts from reference TRBV19 and TRBJ1-1): DGGITQSPKYLFRKEGQNVTLSCEQNLNHDAMYWYRQDPGQGLRLIYYSQIVNDFQKGDIAEGYSVSREKKESFPLTVTSAQKNPTAFYLCASSTATGFPEAFFGQGTRLTVV.

V usage is TRBV7-8 and J usage is TRBJ2-1, with 8 bases fitting TRBD2. The CDR3 runs to 16 residues. Germline assignment: CDR1 SGHVS and CDR2 FQNEAQ. J gave up 3 bases and V 5 bases, and 9 bases lay outside the gene matches. The CDR3 here is CASSPTTSGVYNEQFF. CDR3 sequence (DNA): TGTGCCAGCAGCCCGACCACTAGCGGAGTCTACAATGAGCAGTTCTTC.

The chain links TRBV3-1 (or the pseudogene TRBV3-2) to TRBJ2-7; 11 bases are a match to TRBD1. J gave up 5 bases and V 4 bases, and 7 bases lay outside the gene matches. The length of the CDR3 is 15 residues. CDR1 and CDR2 from the germline V gene are LGHDT and YNNKEL (reference sequence). The CDR3 reads CASSLPDRGRDEQYF. The CDR3 DNA sequence: TGTGCCAGCAGCCTGCCGGACAGGGGGCGCGACGAGCAGTACTTC.

The V and J genes are TRBV9 and TRBJ2-5, with 7 positions matching TRBD1. This CDR3 contains 12 residues. CDR1 is SGDLS, CDR2 YYNGEE, per germline. The CDR3 region has the DNA TGTCCTACGACAGGGCGTAATCGGGACCAGTACTTC. Its translation: CPTTGRNRDQYF.

This clone occurred once. The CDR3: CASSQGTGSGANVLTF. The DNA of the CDR3 is TGTGCCAGCAGCCAAGGGACAGGGTCTGGGGCCAACGTCCTGACTTTC. The chain carries TRBV3-1 (or the pseudogene TRBV3-2) and TRBJ2-6; TRBD1 agrees at 8 bases. The CDR3 consists of 16 residues. Germline assignment: CDR1 LGHDT and CDR2 YNNKEL (reference sequence). The V gene end was trimmed by 1 base and the J gene end by 1 base; junction bases not matched to a gene: 0.

This chain connects TRBV5-1 to TRBJ1-6, with TRBD1 matching 11 bases. This CDR3 comprises 15 residues. The trim removed 3 bases at V and 8 bases at J, leaving 4 bases unmatched. Germline loops: CDR1 SGHRS, CDR2 YFSETQ. This CDR3 is CASSYGQGAHSPLHF. CDR3 bases: TGCGCCAGCAGCTACGGACAGGGGGCACATTCACCCCTCCACTTT.

This chain connects TRBV5-1 to TRBJ2-5; tentative D call: TRBD1 (6 bases). CDR3 length equals 16 residues. Between the trimmed V and J ends, which lost 4 bases and 2 bases, there was a span of 18 bases. CDR1 is SGHRS and CDR2 is YFSETQ in the germline V gene. The CDR3 sequence is CASSHPGQLEQETQYF. The DNA for the CDR3 is TGCGCCAGCAGCCACCCCGGACAGCTAGAACAAGAGACCCAGTACTTC.

The V call is TRBV5-1, the J call TRBJ1-2; no clear D. Trimming removed 4 bases at V and 8 bases at J, with 12 bases between. Germline V gene sequence: CDR1 SGHRS, CDR2 YFSETQ. The length of the CDR3 is 12 residues. This CDR3 is CASSADSRGYTF. CDR3 nucleotides: TGCGCCAGCAGCGCAGACTCGAGGGGCTACACCTTC.

This chain uses TRBV4-1 with TRBJ1-1; D not resolved. V lost 1 base to trimming and J lost 10 bases, with 16 bases between them. This CDR3 is built from 14 residues. The germline gives CDR1 MGHRA, CDR2 YSYEKL. CDR3 sequence: CASSQGEGRRLAFF. For the CDR3, the DNA is TGCGCCAGCAGCCAAGGTGAAGGCAGGAGGTTAGCTTTCTTT.